The 9 T cell receptor beta chains presented below share a single source sample, sequenced in a study of shared clonotypes between healthy human individuals (dated by TCRdb to the early 2020s). Library method: the immunoSEQ multiplex PCR assay. TCRdb holds this immuneACCESS table with in-frame rearrangements only. Some clones are missing; in checked studies, unresolved V genes explain under half, and the rest has no known cause. In this sample the table shows about 680,000 clones, about 90% of which occur a single time. Of the sample, 20% to 25% is held by the ten largest clones. CD8 naive samples were CD45RO-negative cells positively selected for CCR7, giving a CD45RA+CCR7+ population that excluded TemRA cells. The sequencing sample was made of naive CD8+ T cells sorted from blood. The cell subset or site label for this specimen denotes: CD45RA+CCR7+. The receptors shown here come from a man aged 25-40 years in good health.

The CDR3 bases are TGTGCCAGCAGTGCCGGACAGGGGGTCTACAATGAGCAGTTCTTC. Amino acid sequence: CASSAGQGVYNEQFF. The genes are TRBV6-5 and TRBJ2-1; 10 nucleotides match TRBD1. Germline V gene sequence: CDR1 MNHEY, CDR2 SVGAGI. The CDR3 loop spans 15 amino acids. Germline trimming cut 5 bases from V and 3 bases from J; bases unmatched to any gene: 4.

This chain connects TRBV27 to TRBJ2-2, with 10 bases fitting TRBD2. V was pared by 3 bases and J by 1 base, with 2 bases of the junction left unmatched. Germline-derived CDR1 and CDR2 are MNHEY and SMNVEV (reference sequence). The CDR3 sequence is 16 residues long. CDR3 residues: CASSFLAGVNTGELFF. DNA for the CDR3: TGTGCCAGCAGTTTCCTAGCGGGAGTGAACACCGGGGAGCTGTTTTTT.

V is TRBV4-1 and J is TRBJ1-1; the D is unclear. Germline V gene data show CDR1 as MGHRA and CDR2 as YSYEKL. The CDR3 is made up of 13 amino acids. Between the trimmed V and J ends, which lost 3 bases and 3 bases, there was a span of 8 bases. DNA for the CDR3: TGCGCCAGCAGCCAGGGCCTCTACACTGAAGCTTTCTTT. This translates into CASSQGLYTEAFF.

The rearrangement uses TRBV7-9 and TRBJ2-7; D is perhaps TRBD1 (6 bases). Germline V gene sequence: CDR1 SEHNR, CDR2 FQNEAQ (reference sequence). Trimming removed 1 base at V and 2 bases at J, with 12 bases between. The CDR3 runs 15 residues. The CDR3 DNA reads as TGTGCCAGCAGCTTAGTTAGGGACAATACCTACGAGCAGTACTTC. Protein product: CASSLVRDNTYEQYF.

The CDR3: CASSVGTGPNTDTQYF. The DNA of the CDR3 is TGTGCCAGCAGCGTGGGTACAGGGCCTAACACAGATACGCAGTATTTT. V is TRBV9 and J is TRBJ2-3; tentatively, D is TRBD1 (6 bases). CDR3 length: 16 amino acids. Trimming removed 2 bases at V and 2 bases at J, with 15 bases between. The germline V gene encodes CDR1 SGDLS and CDR2 YYNGEE.

CDR3 nucleotides: TGCGCCAGCAGTCCAAGCGTGGGGTTAACTGAAGCTTTCTTT. This codes for CASSPSVGLTEAFF. V usage is TRBV4-1 and J usage is TRBJ1-1; D is unclear. Trimming removed 6 bases at V and 5 bases at J, with 16 bases between. CDR1 and CDR2 (germline): MGHRA, YSYEKL. CDR3 length: 14 residues.

This chain uses TRBV11-2 with TRBJ2-1; D is possibly TRBD2 (6 bases). CDR1 is SGHAT and CDR2 is FQNNGV in the germline V gene. The CDR3 is 12 residues long. Trimming shortened V by 1 base and J by 16 bases, and 14 bases separated the two germline ends. The CDR3 region is CASSLVPGVTFF. The CDR3 DNA reads as TGTGCCAGCAGCTTAGTGCCGGGAGTAACCTTCTTC.

A word on this clone: Within the sample, other DNA sequences also encode this same CDR3. The chain couples TRBV27 to TRBJ1-4; D gene uncertain. V lost 2 bases and J lost 5, with 9 bases in between. Germline CDR1 reads MNHEY; CDR2 reads SMNVEV (reference sequence). The CDR3 runs to 14 residues. The CDR3 region is CASSLLGTNEKLFF. The CDR3, as DNA: TGTGCCAGCAGTTTACTGGGCACGAATGAAAAACTGTTTTTT.

CDR3 sequence (DNA): TGTGCCAGCAGTGACAGGGCCATTGAATACGAGCAGTACTTC. Protein sequence: CASSDRAIEYEQYF. The chain combines TRBV25-1 with TRBJ2-7, with D possibly TRBD1 on 5 matching bases. V lost 3 bases, J lost 4 bases, and 13 bases lay in between. The CDR3 is 14 residues long. Germline V gene sequence: CDR1 MGHDK, CDR2 SYGVNS.